This record covers a single TCR beta chain. Antigen specificity is unknown. The protocol was immunoSEQ multiplex PCR, while the TCRdb copy is restricted to in-frame clones and leaves out a portion. The sample carries more than 15,000 clones, roughly 70% recorded once. Germline V gene sequence: CDR1 SEHNR, CDR2 FQNEAQ (reference sequence). Deletions cut 5 bases from V and 8 bases from J, with 21 bases between. The CDR3 is 15 amino acids. This sample is part of a study of OX40 agonist ivuxolimab in advanced cancers. Overall study context: Clinicians treated patients with ivuxolimab, an agonistic anti-OX40 (CD134) antibody.

Overall study findings and caveats: Normalized T-cell clonal expansion was also low in some nonresponders. The study observed clonal expansion of CD4+ and CD8+ blood T cells by week 6 at 0.1 to 3.0 mg/kg.

The receptor was isolated from an adult with an advanced solid tumor such as melanoma, head and neck, liver or kidney cancer. The J gene is TRBJ1-2, the V gene TRBV7-9; unclear D gene. The sequencing used CD4+ or CD8+ T cells sorted from blood, collected in a trial of the OX40 agonist ivuxolimab. CDR3 sequence (DNA): TGTGCCAGCAGCACAGATTCGGGTCCCGAACTGGGCTACACCTTC. It yields the protein CASSTDSGPELGYTF.